These T cell receptor beta chains were read from a single sample in a study of T cell responses to AZD1222 COVID-19 vaccine. Clones were read by immunoSEQ multiplex PCR, and TCRdb kept only the in-frame ones, dropping some. The table shows 100,000 to 150,000 clones, with about 90% occurring only once. Material: peripheral blood, obtained 28 days after the second AZD1222 dose. Receptors originate from an adult who received the AZD1222 COVID-19 vaccine. The CDR3 runs from the conserved cysteine through the conserved F or W. A D gene is named only where the DNA matches it firmly. Clone size is given for some rows only: seen once, a few or many times, or a class if the clone is expanded.

J gene: TRBJ2-7
V gene: TRBV6-5
clone size: NA
D gene: TRBD2
CDR3 DNA: TGTGCCAGCGCCCGGGAGGGCCTATCCGAGCAGTACTTC
CDR3 protein: CASAREGLSEQYF

J gene: TRBJ2-1
V gene: TRBV7-2
clone size: NA
D gene: NA
CDR3 DNA: TGTGCCAGCAGAGCGACTGGTTACAATGAGCAGTTCTTC
CDR3 protein: CASRATGYNEQFF

J gene: TRBJ1-4
V gene: TRBV7-9
clone size: NA
D gene: NA
CDR3 DNA: TGTGCCAGCAGCTCCAATCGCGGCACCCCTAATGAAAAACTGTTTTTT
CDR3 protein: CASSSNRGTPNEKLFF

J gene: TRBJ2-7
V gene: TRBV27
clone size: NA
D gene: TRBD2
CDR3 DNA: TGTGCCAGCAGTTCAAGACTAGCGGGAGCCTACGAGCAGTACTTC
CDR3 protein: CASSSRLAGAYEQYF

J gene: TRBJ2-1
V gene: TRBV6-5
clone size: NA
D gene: NA
CDR3 DNA: TGTGCCAGCAGTCCTTGGGAACGGGGCGAGGGGGAGCAGTTCTTC
CDR3 protein: CASSPWERGEGEQFF

J gene: TRBJ2-1
V gene: TRBV5-6
clone size: NA
D gene: NA
CDR3 DNA: TGTGCCAGCAGCTTGGCGGGCGGCCCGGGGTCTCGGAATGAGCAGTTCTTC
CDR3 protein: CASSLAGGPGSRNEQFF

J gene: TRBJ2-7
V gene: TRBV7-9
clone size: NA
D gene: TRBD1
CDR3 DNA: TGTGCCAGCAGCTCCCGGGACAGGGACATCTACGAGCAGTACTTC
CDR3 protein: CASSSRDRDIYEQYF

J gene: TRBJ1-5
V gene: TRBV5-1
clone size: NA
D gene: TRBD1
CDR3 DNA: TGCGCCAGCAGACAGGGGGCCGATCAGCCCCAGCATTTT
CDR3 protein: CASRQGADQPQHF

J gene: TRBJ1-3
V gene: TRBV28
clone size: NA
D gene: NA
CDR3 DNA: TGTGCCAGCAGCCAACCTTTCTCGGGGGTTGGAAACACCATATATTTT
CDR3 protein: CASSQPFSGVGNTIYF

J gene: TRBJ2-7
V gene: TRBV28
clone size: NA
D gene: TRBD1
CDR3 DNA: TGTGCCAGCAGCCGCGACAGGGGAAAAGACGAGCAGTACTTC
CDR3 protein: CASSRDRGKDEQYF

J gene: TRBJ1-1
V gene: TRBV2
clone size: NA
D gene: NA
CDR3 DNA: TGTGCCAGCAGAAGACAGGCCCACACTGAAGCTTTCTTT
CDR3 protein: CASRRQAHTEAFF

J gene: TRBJ1-3
V gene: TRBV9
clone size: NA
D gene: NA
CDR3 DNA: TGTGCCAGCAGCGTAGGTGGCAGCTCTGGAAACACCATATATTTT
CDR3 protein: CASSVGGSSGNTIYF

J gene: TRBJ1-2
V gene: TRBV6-2/TRBV6-3
clone size: NA
D gene: NA
CDR3 DNA: TGTGCCAGCAGTTACACCGGGCCCAACCGAGAATATGGCTACACCTTC
CDR3 protein: CASSYTGPNREYGYTF

J gene: TRBJ2-5
V gene: TRBV3-1/TRBV3-2
clone size: NA
D gene: TRBD2
CDR3 DNA: TGTGCCAGCAGCCCTGCCCGGACTAGTGGGGAGGAGACCCAGTACTTC
CDR3 protein: CASSPARTSGEETQYF

J gene: TRBJ1-4
V gene: TRBV7-2
clone size: NA
D gene: NA
CDR3 DNA: TGTGCCAGCAGCTTAGGACACTTTGCAACTAATGAAAAACTGTTTTTT
CDR3 protein: CASSLGHFATNEKLFF

J gene: TRBJ2-3
V gene: TRBV29-1
clone size: NA
D gene: NA
CDR3 DNA: TGCAGCGTTATTGAGGGTTGGACAGATACGCAGTATTTT
CDR3 protein: CSVIEGWTDTQYF

J gene: TRBJ1-2
V gene: TRBV28
clone size: NA
D gene: NA
CDR3 DNA: TGTGCCAGCAGTTTATCCTCGCGGTGGCAGGCCTCTACCTTC
CDR3 protein: CASSLSSRWQASTF

J gene: TRBJ2-7
V gene: TRBV6-5
clone size: NA
D gene: NA
CDR3 DNA: TGTGCCAGCAGTTACGAACAGGCCTCCTACGAGCAGTACTTC
CDR3 protein: CASSYEQASYEQYF

J gene: TRBJ2-7
V gene: TRBV28
clone size: NA
D gene: TRBD2
CDR3 DNA: TGTGCCAGCGAGGCTAGCGGGGGGCGAACCTACGAGCAGTACTTC
CDR3 protein: CASEASGGRTYEQYF

J gene: TRBJ2-7
V gene: TRBV7-2
clone size: NA
D gene: NA
CDR3 DNA: TGTGCCAGCAGCAATACACGGGTCAAACTCTACGAGCAGTACTTC
CDR3 protein: CASSNTRVKLYEQYF

J gene: TRBJ1-2
V gene: TRBV9
clone size: NA
D gene: NA
CDR3 DNA: TGTGCCAGCAGCGTAGTTCAGAACTATGGCTACACCTTC
CDR3 protein: CASSVVQNYGYTF

J gene: TRBJ2-5
V gene: TRBV3-1/TRBV3-2
clone size: NA
D gene: NA
CDR3 DNA: TGTGCCAGCAGCCAAGGAGGTGGGCAAGGGACCCAGTACTTC
CDR3 protein: CASSQGGGQGTQYF

J gene: TRBJ1-2
V gene: TRBV3-1/TRBV3-2
clone size: once
D gene: NA
CDR3 DNA: TGTGCCAGCAGCCGTGGAGGGCAAGCTAACTATGGCTACACCTTC
CDR3 protein: CASSRGGQANYGYTF

J gene: TRBJ1-1
V gene: TRBV3-1/TRBV3-2
clone size: NA
D gene: TRBD1
CDR3 DNA: TGTGCCAGCAGCCAGGGACTGGGAGACAGGGGCGCTGAAGCTTTCTTT
CDR3 protein: CASSQGLGDRGAEAFF

J gene: TRBJ1-1
V gene: TRBV4-2
clone size: NA
D gene: NA
CDR3 DNA: TGTGCCAGCAGCCAAGGTCATCAGGGGTTGAACACTGAAGCTTTCTTT
CDR3 protein: CASSQGHQGLNTEAFF

J gene: TRBJ1-1
V gene: TRBV5-6
clone size: NA
D gene: TRBD1
CDR3 DNA: TGTGCCAGCAGCTTGTCCTTCCTAGGACAGGGGGTCTCTTACACTGAAGCTTTCTTT
CDR3 protein: CASSLSFLGQGVSYTEAFF

J gene: TRBJ1-5
V gene: TRBV2
clone size: NA
D gene: NA
CDR3 DNA: TGTGCCAGCAGACGGGACATATATAGCAATCAGCCCCAGCATTTT
CDR3 protein: CASRRDIYSNQPQHF

J gene: TRBJ2-7
V gene: TRBV6-5
clone size: few
D gene: NA
CDR3 DNA: TGTGCCAGCAGTAAGGAAGGGGCAGGGCGGTACGAGCAGTACTTC
CDR3 protein: CASSKEGAGRYEQYF

J gene: TRBJ2-7
V gene: TRBV5-1
clone size: few
D gene: NA
CDR3 DNA: TGCGCCAGCAGCTTGCTACTAAACTACGAGCAGTACTTC
CDR3 protein: CASSLLLNYEQYF

J gene: TRBJ1-4
V gene: TRBV24-1
clone size: NA
D gene: NA
CDR3 DNA: TGTGCCACCAGTGACAAACAGGGCGTCGGGGAAAAACTGTTTTTT
CDR3 protein: CATSDKQGVGEKLFF

J gene: TRBJ1-3
V gene: TRBV5-1
clone size: NA
D gene: NA
CDR3 DNA: TGCGCCAGCAGCCCCTTGCCCGGACGGGCTGGAAACACCATATATTTT
CDR3 protein: CASSPLPGRAGNTIYF

J gene: TRBJ2-5
V gene: TRBV11-3
clone size: NA
D gene: NA
CDR3 DNA: TGTGCCAGCAGCCCAGCGGGACAACCGGAGACCCAGTACTTC
CDR3 protein: CASSPAGQPETQYF

J gene: TRBJ2-7
V gene: TRBV5-1
clone size: NA
D gene: NA
CDR3 DNA: TGCGCCAGCAGCTCGGGCGGTTTGGGAATGGACGAGCAGTACTTC
CDR3 protein: CASSSGGLGMDEQYF

J gene: TRBJ2-1
V gene: TRBV18
clone size: NA
D gene: TRBD2
CDR3 DNA: TGTGCCAGCTCACTAGCGGGAGCGGAGAATGAGCAGTTCTTC
CDR3 protein: CASSLAGAENEQFF

J gene: TRBJ1-1
V gene: TRBV6-1
clone size: NA
D gene: NA
CDR3 DNA: TGTGCCAGCAGTGAAGAAGGGGCGCCGGGCACTGAAGCTTTCTTT
CDR3 protein: CASSEEGAPGTEAFF

J gene: TRBJ2-3
V gene: TRBV3-1/TRBV3-2
clone size: NA
D gene: TRBD2
CDR3 DNA: TGTGCCAGCAGCCAAGTACTAGCGGGAGGGCCAGATACGCAGTATTTT
CDR3 protein: CASSQVLAGGPDTQYF

J gene: TRBJ2-7
V gene: TRBV5-8
clone size: NA
D gene: TRBD2
CDR3 DNA: TGTGCCAGCAGCTTACTAGCGGGAGGGGCCGAGCAGTACTTC
CDR3 protein: CASSLLAGGAEQYF

J gene: TRBJ2-7
V gene: TRBV6-2/TRBV6-3
clone size: NA
D gene: NA
CDR3 DNA: TGTGCCAGCAGTTTGGGGGACGGCCAAGCTGACTTCCAGTACTTC
CDR3 protein: CASSLGDGQADFQYF

J gene: TRBJ1-1
V gene: TRBV14
clone size: NA
D gene: NA
CDR3 DNA: TGTGCCAGCAGCCAAGGACGCGGGCAGGTGAACACTGAAGCTTTCTTT
CDR3 protein: CASSQGRGQVNTEAFF

J gene: TRBJ2-7
V gene: TRBV24-1
clone size: NA
D gene: NA
CDR3 DNA: TGTGCCACCAGTGATCCCCCCTCCTACGAGCAGTACTTC
CDR3 protein: CATSDPPSYEQYF

J gene: TRBJ2-3
V gene: TRBV24-1
clone size: NA
D gene: NA
CDR3 DNA: TGTGCCACCAGTGATTTTGGGAGTTGGAAAGATACGCAGTATTTT
CDR3 protein: CATSDFGSWKDTQYF

J gene: TRBJ1-2
V gene: TRBV6-5
clone size: NA
D gene: NA
CDR3 DNA: TGTGCCAGCAGTTACTCACCAGGGTCTAGTGGCTACACCTTC
CDR3 protein: CASSYSPGSSGYTF

J gene: TRBJ2-7
V gene: TRBV19
clone size: NA
D gene: NA
CDR3 DNA: TGTGCCAGTAGTATAGCAATCTCCTACGAGCAGTACTTC
CDR3 protein: CASSIAISYEQYF

J gene: TRBJ1-4
V gene: TRBV7-7
clone size: NA
D gene: NA
CDR3 DNA: TGTGCTAGCAGCCCGGGTTTACGGTCAGAAAAACTGTTTTTT
CDR3 protein: CASSPGLRSEKLFF

J gene: TRBJ1-2
V gene: TRBV6-5
clone size: NA
D gene: NA
CDR3 DNA: TGTGCCAGCAGACTGGGGGCCGACTATGGCTACACCTTC
CDR3 protein: CASRLGADYGYTF

J gene: TRBJ1-1
V gene: TRBV2
clone size: NA
D gene: NA
CDR3 DNA: TGTGCCAGCAGTGACAGGGGTGAGGGAGCTTTCTTT
CDR3 protein: CASSDRGEGAFF